These 28 T cell receptor beta chains share one sample of origin, sequenced in a study of cytomegalovirus exposure and HLA in healthy donors. The PCR used 60 Vbeta and 13 Jbeta primers. Profiling relied on immunoSEQ multiplex PCR, and the TCRdb table lists in-frame clones only, not all of them. The repertoire holds tens of thousands of clones, with 62% as singletons. Sequencing input: PBMCs. Receptor source: a male donor in good health and CMV-seropositive.

V and J are TRBV7-8 and TRBJ2-1; D is unclear. V dropped 7 bases and J dropped 7 bases, with 23 bases sitting between them. The V gene's germline CDR1 is SGHVS and CDR2 FQNEAQ. This CDR3 has 16 amino acids. Written as DNA, the CDR3 is TGTGCCAGCAAGTGGGCCCCGTCTTACCCTCCTAATGAGCAGTTCTTC. Translated: CASKWAPSYPPNEQFF.

J is TRBJ1-2 and V is TRBV5-4; D not certain. CDR1 and CDR2 from the germline V gene are SGHNT and YYREEE (reference sequence). The CDR3 totals 15 residues. V lost 3 bases, J lost 4 bases, and 16 bases lay in between. CDR3 sequence: CASSSRSAYSYGYTF. In DNA form, the CDR3 reads TGTGCCAGCAGCTCTAGATCAGCCTACTCCTATGGCTACACCTTC.

This chain links TRBV7-9 with TRBJ2-1; no clear D. This CDR3 is 12 amino acids long. The germline V and J ends were trimmed by 5 bases and 8 bases, with 10 bases remaining between them. From germline, CDR1 is SEHNR and CDR2 FQNEAQ (reference sequence). In DNA, the CDR3 is TGTGCCAGCAGCGCTTTAGTAGATGAGCAGTTCTTC. This sequence encodes CASSALVDEQFF.

The table lists this clone with a few counts. The chain is built from TRBV9 and TRBJ1-3, with D hard to call. CDR1 is SGDLS, CDR2 YYNGEE, per germline. CDR3 size: 12 residues. Trimming took off 7 bases at V and 0 bases at J, with 5 bases between the two ends. The CDR3 nucleotides read TGTGCCAGCCGGGACTCTGGAAACACCATATATTTT. Amino acids: CASRDSGNTIYF.

V and J are TRBV19 and TRBJ1-1; D is unclear. Germline CDR1 reads LNHDA; CDR2 reads SQIVND (reference sequence). Trimming shortened V by 5 bases and J by 3 bases, and 10 bases separated the two germline ends. This CDR3 has 13 residues. CDR3 nucleotide sequence: TGTGCCAGTAGTGAGGCCCTGGACACTGAAGCTTTCTTT. This encodes CASSEALDTEAFF. The complete variable domain, with remaining parts taken from reference TRBV19 and TRBJ1-1, reads DGGITQSPKYLFRKEGQNVTLSCEQNLNHDAMYWYRQDPGQGLRLIYYSQIVNDFQKGDIAEGYSVSREKKESFPLTVTSAQKNPTAFYLCASSEALDTEAFFGQGTRLTVV.

V is TRBV5-6 and J is TRBJ2-3, with TRBD1 identical over 11 bases. The CDR3 totals 15 residues. Germline lookup yields CDR1 SGHDT and CDR2 YYEEEE. The trim removed 4 bases at V and 6 bases at J, leaving 7 bases unmatched. CDR3 sequence (DNA): TGTGCCAGCAGCCCTGGGACAGGGGGTGTGGATACGCAGTATTTT. It is translated as CASSPGTGGVDTQYF. Full variable domain (rest looked up from reference TRBV5-6 and TRBJ2-3): DAGVTQSPTHLIKTRGQQVTLRCSPKSGHDTVSWYQQALGQGPQFIFQYYEEEERQRGNFPDRFSGHQFPNYSSELNVNALLLGDSALYLCASSPGTGGVDTQYFGPGTRLTVL.

The chain uses TRBV10-3 and TRBJ2-7; tentatively, D is TRBD2 (6 bases). This CDR3 is built from 14 residues. The V gene's germline CDR1 is ENHRY and CDR2 SYGVKD. Trimming shortened V by 4 bases and J by 2 bases, and 12 bases separated the two germline ends. This chain's CDR3 is CAISGEVPPYEQYF. DNA for the CDR3: TGTGCCATCAGTGGGGAGGTACCCCCCTACGAGCAGTACTTC.

This rearrangement joins TRBV7-6 to TRBJ1-3; D possibly corresponds to TRBD1 (5 bases). CDR3 length: 16 amino acids. Germline lookup yields CDR1 SGHVS and CDR2 FNYEAQ. The V end was cut by 2 bases, the J end by 2 bases, with 13 bases between. CDR3: CASSLQGRATGNTIYF. For the CDR3, the DNA is TGTGCCAGCAGCTTACAGGGCAGGGCCACTGGAAACACCATATATTTT.

The rearrangement uses TRBV6-5 and TRBJ1-1, with 8 bases matching TRBD1. CDR3 length: 15 amino acids. The germline gives CDR1 MNHEY, CDR2 SVGAGI. With 2 bases clipped from V and 5 bases from J, the junction kept 7 bases outside the gene matches. The CDR3 is CASSYTGQGRTEAFF. CDR3 bases: TGTGCCAGCAGTTACACCGGACAGGGACGAACTGAAGCTTTCTTT.

The chain links TRBV29-1 to TRBJ1-1, with 8 bases lining up with TRBD1. The CDR3 runs 14 residues. Germline V gives CDR1 SQVTM, CDR2 ANQGSEA. J gave up 7 bases and V 5 bases, and 12 bases lay outside the gene matches. The CDR3 loop reads CSVPNPDREIEAFF. The CDR3 coding sequence is TGCAGCGTTCCTAACCCGGACAGGGAGATTGAAGCTTTCTTT.

This chain uses TRBV6-6 with TRBJ2-1; weak D call: TRBD1 (5 bases). V was clipped by 6 bases and J by 5 bases, with 17 bases between them. The CDR3 has 15 residues. CDR1 is MNHNY and CDR2 is SVGAGI in the germline V gene (reference sequence). The CDR3 sequence: CASSPLDRSDNEQFF. The CDR3 DNA follows: TGTGCCAGCAGCCCCCTAGACAGATCCGACAATGAGCAGTTCTTC.

The V call is TRBV11-1, the J call TRBJ1-1; tentatively, D is TRBD1 (6 bases). V was cut by 4 bases and J by 5 bases, with 8 bases left in between. The germline V gene encodes CDR1 SGHAT and CDR2 FQDESV (reference sequence). The CDR3 has 12 residues. The CDR3 bases are TGTGCCAGCAGCTCGAGGGGGACTGAAGCTTTCTTT. Translated, it gives CASSSRGTEAFF.

The genes are TRBV6-6 and TRBJ2-2, with D possibly TRBD1 on 5 matching bases. Between the trimmed V and J ends, which lost 5 bases and 13 bases, there was a span of 23 bases. Per the germline V gene, CDR1 is MNHNY and CDR2 is SVGAGI (reference sequence). The CDR3 length is 15 residues. The CDR3 coding sequence is TGTGCCAGCAGTCCCGAGCCCGAGACGACAGAAGGGCTGTTTTTT. It yields the protein CASSPEPETTEGLFF.

CDR3 loop: CASSLGAGDGTGELFF. CDR3 coding DNA: TGTGCCAGCAGCTTGGGGGCGGGAGATGGCACCGGGGAGCTGTTTTTT. The rearrangement links TRBV5-4 to TRBJ2-2; 7 bases agree with TRBD2. The V and J ends lost 0 bases and 4 bases, in that order; junction bases with no gene match: 6. The CDR3 has 16 amino acids. CDR1 and CDR2 (germline): SGHNT, YYREEE (reference sequence).

This clone appeared a few times. The rearrangement uses TRBV19 and TRBJ1-2, with TRBD1 as a possible D gene (5 bases). CDR3 length equals 12 residues. The V and J ends lost 10 bases and 5 bases respectively, with 14 bases between them. Germline-derived CDR1 and CDR2 are LNHDA and SQIVND (reference sequence). In DNA, the CDR3 is TGTGCCATACTGACAGTATTTTATGGCTACACCTTC. It specifies CAILTVFYGYTF.

J is TRBJ2-5 and V is TRBV20-1; D is ambiguous. With 0 bases removed from V and 3 bases from J, the gap between germline ends came to 2 bases. The CDR3 is 11 amino acids. The germline V gene has CDR1 DFQATT and CDR2 SNEGSKA (reference sequence). This CDR3 reads CSARDKETQYF. The CDR3, as DNA: TGCAGTGCTAGAGATAAAGAGACCCAGTACTTC.

This chain connects TRBV6-4 to TRBJ2-3, with 8 bases that match TRBD2. The CDR3 is 15 residues long. Trimming removed 8 bases from V and 3 bases from J; junction bases left unmatched: 10. Per germline, CDR1 MRHNA and CDR2 SNTAGT. The CDR3 is CASRESGSSTDTQYF. In DNA form, the CDR3 reads TGTGCCAGCCGCGAAAGCGGGAGTAGTACAGATACGCAGTATTTT.

The chain combines TRBV19 with TRBJ2-2; 8 bases are a match to TRBD2. From germline, CDR1 is LNHDA and CDR2 SQIVND (reference sequence). Germline trimming cut 6 bases from V and 0 bases from J; bases unmatched to any gene: 6. This CDR3 has 16 residues. The CDR3 here is CASSPRGLANTGELFF. The CDR3 coding sequence is TGTGCCAGTAGCCCCCGGGGACTAGCGAACACCGGGGAGCTGTTTTTT. The entire variable domain, with the rest obtained from reference TRBV19 and TRBJ2-2, is as follows: DGGITQSPKYLFRKEGQNVTLSCEQNLNHDAMYWYRQDPGQGLRLIYYSQIVNDFQKGDIAEGYSVSREKKESFPLTVTSAQKNPTAFYLCASSPRGLANTGELFFGEGSRLTVL.

The rearrangement links TRBV5-4 to TRBJ2-5; D gene uncertain. Germline V gene lookup returns CDR1 SGHNT and CDR2 YYREEE (reference sequence). This CDR3 contains 13 residues. V was cut by 6 bases and J by 2 bases, with 11 bases left in between. CDR3 nucleotides: TGTGCCAGCAAAGAACATCCTCAAGAGACCCAGTACTTC. Its translation: CASKEHPQETQYF.

The chain joins TRBV19 to TRBJ2-7; D may be TRBD1 (6 bases). Germline CDR1 LNHDA, CDR2 SQIVND (reference sequence). The CDR3 totals 14 residues. V lost 5 bases to trimming and J lost 5 bases, with 16 bases between them. CDR3 sequence (DNA): TGTGCCAGTAGTCAACAGGGCTTAGGCAACGAGCAGTACTTC. Amino acids: CASSQQGLGNEQYF.

The chain uses TRBV5-4 and TRBJ2-3, with a tentative D call TRBD1 (5 bases). The V gene lost 2 bases and the J gene lost 5 bases, with 12 bases spanning the gap. This CDR3 contains 14 residues. Per the germline V gene, CDR1 is SGHNT and CDR2 is YYREEE (reference sequence). The CDR3 coding sequence is TGTGCCAGCAGCTTAGGCTCCCAGGGAGATACGCAGTATTTT. This codes for CASSLGSQGDTQYF. Complete variable domain (other parts from reference TRBV5-4 and TRBJ2-3): ETGVTQSPTHLIKTRGQQVTLRCSSQSGHNTVSWYQQALGQGPQFIFQYYREEENGRGNFPPRFSGLQFPNYSSELNVNALELDDSALYLCASSLGSQGDTQYFGPGTRLTVL.

This clone was seen more than once but under ten times. This chain uses TRBV28 with TRBJ1-1; the D is unclear. The V gene's germline CDR1 is MDHEN and CDR2 SYDVKM. This CDR3 has 14 amino acids. V was clipped by 8 bases and J by 4 bases, with 17 bases between them. The CDR3, as DNA: TGTGCCAGCTGCAGCAGGTATGGGAGCACTGAAGCTTTCTTT. It yields the protein CASCSRYGSTEAFF.

The chain uses TRBV12-5 and TRBJ1-1; D gene uncertain. V lost 2 bases and J lost 3, with 13 bases in between. The CDR3 sequence is 15 residues long. Germline CDR1 LGHNT, CDR2 FRNRAP. CDR3 amino acids: CASGLSSAGHTEAFF. For the CDR3, the DNA is TGTGCTAGTGGTTTGAGTTCGGCAGGTCACACTGAAGCTTTCTTT.

This chain connects TRBV27 to TRBJ1-5; 9 bases agree with TRBD1. This CDR3 spans 12 amino acids. From germline, CDR1 is MNHEY and CDR2 SMNVEV (reference sequence). V lost 10 bases to trimming and J lost 9 bases; unmatched junction nucleotides: 7. This chain's CDR3 is CATRTGDLPQHF. The CDR3 bases are TGTGCCACCCGGACAGGGGATCTGCCCCAGCATTTT.

This clone was counted a few times. The chain employs TRBV5-1 and TRBJ2-7; D is possibly TRBD2 (7 bases). Germline-derived CDR1 and CDR2 are SGHRS and YFSETQ. V lost 0 bases to trimming and J lost 4 bases, with 14 bases between them. The CDR3 runs to 15 residues. The CDR3 here is CASSLGGGGTYEQYF. Here the CDR3 DNA reads TGCGCCAGCAGCTTGGGAGGGGGAGGGACGTACGAGCAGTACTTC.

The V gene is TRBV5-4, the J gene TRBJ2-5; the match to TRBD1 covers 7 bases. The germline V gene encodes CDR1 SGHNT and CDR2 YYREEE (reference sequence). This CDR3 is 14 amino acids long. The J segment lost 1 base and the V segment lost 7 bases, leaving 7 bases of the junction unmatched. This chain's CDR3 is CASSDREIQETQYF. CDR3 bases: TGTGCCAGCTCCGACAGGGAGATCCAAGAGACCCAGTACTTC.

The chain employs TRBV18 and TRBJ2-5; D is unresolved. The CDR3 contains 14 residues. Germline CDR1 is KGHSH and CDR2 is LQKENI. The ends were cut back, 3 bases at V and 3 bases at J, with 11 bases in the middle. The CDR3 bases are TGTGCCAGCTCACCGGCGGCTAGAAAAGAGACCCAGTACTTC. Protein product: CASSPAARKETQYF.

The chain combines TRBV18 with TRBJ2-6; D unresolved. V shed 4 bases and J shed 0 bases, with 7 bases lying between them. The CDR3 runs 15 residues. Per germline, CDR1 KGHSH and CDR2 LQKENI. DNA for the CDR3: TGTGCCAGCTCACGGAGCGTCTCTGGGGCCAACGTCCTGACTTTC. Translation: CASSRSVSGANVLTF.